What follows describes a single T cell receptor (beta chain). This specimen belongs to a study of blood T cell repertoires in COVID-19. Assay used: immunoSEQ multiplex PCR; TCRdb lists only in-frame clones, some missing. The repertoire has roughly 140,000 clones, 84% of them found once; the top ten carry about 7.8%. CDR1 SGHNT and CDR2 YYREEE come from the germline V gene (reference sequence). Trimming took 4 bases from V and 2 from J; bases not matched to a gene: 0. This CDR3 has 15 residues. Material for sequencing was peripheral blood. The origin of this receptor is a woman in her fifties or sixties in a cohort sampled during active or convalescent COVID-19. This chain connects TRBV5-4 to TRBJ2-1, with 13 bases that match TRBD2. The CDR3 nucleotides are TGTGCCAGCAGCACTAGCGGGGGGGCCTACAATGAGCAGTTCTTC. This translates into CASSTSGGAYNEQFF. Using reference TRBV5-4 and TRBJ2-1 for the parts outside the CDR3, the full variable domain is ETGVTQSPTHLIKTRGQQVTLRCSSQSGHNTVSWYQQALGQGPQFIFQYYREEENGRGNFPPRFSGLQFPNYSSELNVNALELDDSALYLCASSTSGGAYNEQFFGPGTRLTVL.